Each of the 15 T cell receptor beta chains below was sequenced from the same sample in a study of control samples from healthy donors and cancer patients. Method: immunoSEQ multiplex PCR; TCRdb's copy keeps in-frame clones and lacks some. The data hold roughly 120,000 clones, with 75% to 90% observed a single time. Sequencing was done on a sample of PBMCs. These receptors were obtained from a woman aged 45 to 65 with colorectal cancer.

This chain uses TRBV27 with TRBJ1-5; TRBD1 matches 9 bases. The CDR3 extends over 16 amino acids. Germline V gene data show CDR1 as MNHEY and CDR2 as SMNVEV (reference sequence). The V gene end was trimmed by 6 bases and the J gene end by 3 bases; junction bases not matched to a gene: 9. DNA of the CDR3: TGTGCCAGCAGCGCTACCGACAGGGGGACCAATCAGCCCCAGCATTTT. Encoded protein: CASSATDRGTNQPQHF.

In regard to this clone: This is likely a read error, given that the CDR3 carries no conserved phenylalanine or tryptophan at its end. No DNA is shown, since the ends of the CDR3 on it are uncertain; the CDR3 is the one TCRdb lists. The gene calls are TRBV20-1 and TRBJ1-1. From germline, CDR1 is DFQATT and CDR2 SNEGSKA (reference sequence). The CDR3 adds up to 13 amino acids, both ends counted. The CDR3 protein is CSASGDGAGGLSV.

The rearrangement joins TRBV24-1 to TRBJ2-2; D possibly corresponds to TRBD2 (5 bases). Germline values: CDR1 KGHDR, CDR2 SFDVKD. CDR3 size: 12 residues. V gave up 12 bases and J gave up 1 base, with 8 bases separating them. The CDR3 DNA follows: TGTGCCGCCGAGGGGAACACCGGGGAGCTGTTTTTT. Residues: CAAEGNTGELFF.

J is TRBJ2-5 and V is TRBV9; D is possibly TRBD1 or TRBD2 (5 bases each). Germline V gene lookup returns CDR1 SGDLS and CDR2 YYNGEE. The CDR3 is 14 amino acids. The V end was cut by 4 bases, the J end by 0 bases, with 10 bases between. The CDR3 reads CASSPMGDQETQYF. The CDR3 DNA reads TGTGCCAGCAGCCCGATGGGGGACCAAGAGACCCAGTACTTC.

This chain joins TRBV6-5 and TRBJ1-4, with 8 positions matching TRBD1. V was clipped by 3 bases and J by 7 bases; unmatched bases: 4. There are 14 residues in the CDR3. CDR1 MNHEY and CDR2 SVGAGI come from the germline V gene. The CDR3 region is CASSYNTGGEKLFF. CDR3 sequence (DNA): TGTGCCAGCAGTTATAACACAGGGGGTGAAAAACTGTTTTTT.

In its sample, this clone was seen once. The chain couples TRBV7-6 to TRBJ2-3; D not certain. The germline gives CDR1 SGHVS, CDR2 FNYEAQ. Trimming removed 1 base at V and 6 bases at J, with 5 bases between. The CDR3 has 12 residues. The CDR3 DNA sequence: TGTGCCAGCAGCTTAGTCTCTGATACGCAGTATTTT. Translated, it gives CASSLVSDTQYF. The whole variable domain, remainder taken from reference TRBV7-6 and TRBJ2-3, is GAGVSQSPRYKVTKRGQDVALRCDPISGHVSLYWYRQALGQGPEFLTYFNYEAQQDKSGLPNDRFSAERPEGSISTLTIQRTEQRDSAMYRCASSLVSDTQYFGPGTRLTVL.

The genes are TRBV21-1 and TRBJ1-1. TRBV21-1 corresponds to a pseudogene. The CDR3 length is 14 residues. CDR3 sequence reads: CASSGGGGNTEAFF. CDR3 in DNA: TGTGCCAGCAGCGGGGGAGGAGGGAACACTGAAGCTTTCTTT.

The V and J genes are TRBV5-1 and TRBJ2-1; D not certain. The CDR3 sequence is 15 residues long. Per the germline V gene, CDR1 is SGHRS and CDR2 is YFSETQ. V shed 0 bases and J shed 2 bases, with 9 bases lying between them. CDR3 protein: CASSLDVSAYNEQFF. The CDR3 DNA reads TGCGCCAGCAGCTTGGACGTCAGTGCCTACAATGAGCAGTTCTTC.

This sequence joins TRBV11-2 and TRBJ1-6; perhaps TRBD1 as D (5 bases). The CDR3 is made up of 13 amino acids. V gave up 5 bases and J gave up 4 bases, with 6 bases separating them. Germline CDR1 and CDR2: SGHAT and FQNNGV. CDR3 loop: CASSRQYNSPLHF. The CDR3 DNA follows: TGTGCCAGCAGCCGACAGTATAATTCACCCCTCCACTTT. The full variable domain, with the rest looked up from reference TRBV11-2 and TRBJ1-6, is EAGVAQSPRYKIIEKRQSVAFWCNPISGHATLYWYQQILGQGPKLLIQFQNNGVVDDSQLPKDRFSAERLKGVDSTLKIQPAKLEDSAVYLCASSRQYNSPLHFGNGTRLTVT.

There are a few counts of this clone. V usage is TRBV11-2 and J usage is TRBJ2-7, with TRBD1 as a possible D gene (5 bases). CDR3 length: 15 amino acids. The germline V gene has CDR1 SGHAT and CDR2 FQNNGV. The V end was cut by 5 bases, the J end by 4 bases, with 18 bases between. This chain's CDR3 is CASSPTKDSIYEQYF. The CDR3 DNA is TGTGCCAGCAGCCCTACAAAAGACAGTATATACGAGCAGTACTTC.

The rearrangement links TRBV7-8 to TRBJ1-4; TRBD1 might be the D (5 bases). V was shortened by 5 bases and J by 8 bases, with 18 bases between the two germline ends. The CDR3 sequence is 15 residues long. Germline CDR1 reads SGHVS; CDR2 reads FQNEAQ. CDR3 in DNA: TGTGCCAGCAGCGTCGACGGGGGGGGTGGCGAAAAACTGTTTTTT. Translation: CASSVDGGGGEKLFF.

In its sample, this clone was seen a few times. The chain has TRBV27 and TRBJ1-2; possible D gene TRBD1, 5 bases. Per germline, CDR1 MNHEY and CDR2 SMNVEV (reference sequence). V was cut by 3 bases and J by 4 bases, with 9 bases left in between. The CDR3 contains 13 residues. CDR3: CASSFSGSYGYTF. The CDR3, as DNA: TGTGCCAGCAGTTTTTCAGGGTCCTATGGCTACACCTTC.

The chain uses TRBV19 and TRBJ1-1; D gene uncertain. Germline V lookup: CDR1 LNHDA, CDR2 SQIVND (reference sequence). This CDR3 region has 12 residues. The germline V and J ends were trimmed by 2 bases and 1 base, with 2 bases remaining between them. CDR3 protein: CASSIRNTEAFF. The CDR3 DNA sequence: TGTGCCAGTAGTATAAGGAACACTGAAGCTTTCTTT.

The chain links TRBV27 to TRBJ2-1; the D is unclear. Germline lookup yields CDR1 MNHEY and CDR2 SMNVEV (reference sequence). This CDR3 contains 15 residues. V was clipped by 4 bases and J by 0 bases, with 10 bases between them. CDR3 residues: CASSSTRISYNEQFF. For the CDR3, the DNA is TGTGCCAGCAGTTCAACCAGGATCTCCTACAATGAGCAGTTCTTC.

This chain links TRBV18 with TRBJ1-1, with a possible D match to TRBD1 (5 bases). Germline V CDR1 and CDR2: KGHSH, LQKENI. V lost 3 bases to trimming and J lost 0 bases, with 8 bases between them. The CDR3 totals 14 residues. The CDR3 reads CASSPLGVNTEAFF. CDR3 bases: TGTGCCAGCTCACCTTTAGGGGTGAACACTGAAGCTTTCTTT.